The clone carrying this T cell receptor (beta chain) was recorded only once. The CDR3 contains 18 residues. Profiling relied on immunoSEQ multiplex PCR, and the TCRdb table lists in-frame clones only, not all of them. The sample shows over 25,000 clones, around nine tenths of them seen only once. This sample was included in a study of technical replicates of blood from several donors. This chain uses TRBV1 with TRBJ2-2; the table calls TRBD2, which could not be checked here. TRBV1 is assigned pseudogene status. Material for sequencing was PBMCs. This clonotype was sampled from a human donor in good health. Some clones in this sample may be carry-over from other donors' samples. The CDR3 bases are TGCACCAGCAGCCAAGGTGCATCTAAACCCACTCACACCGGGGAGCTGTTTTTT. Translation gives CTSSQGASKPTHTGELFF.